This is a list of T cell receptor beta chains from one sample in a study of cytomegalovirus exposure and HLA in healthy donors. This table comes from immunoSEQ multiplex PCR, and its TCRdb copy is limited to in-frame clones, with some not included. The sample consists of 150,000 to 200,000 clones, nearly 80% of them appearing once. The source material was PBMCs. These receptors all stem from a female donor in good health and CMV-seronegative. The CDR3 runs from the conserved cysteine through the conserved F or W. The D gene is left open where the match is weak. Expanded clones get a size class; other rows say once, few or many, or leave the size out.

v_call,clone_size,cdr3_length,j_call,d_call,cdr3_aa,cdr3_nt
TRBV9,-,15,TRBJ2-1,-,CASSVSVDRGNEQFF,TGTGCCAGCAGCGTTTCCGTGGATCGGGGCAATGAGCAGTTCTTC
TRBV4-2,-,14,TRBJ2-7,TRBD2,CASSQEDSGRMKYF,TGTGCCAGCAGCCAAGAGGATAGCGGGAGGATGAAGTACTTC
TRBV2,-,15,TRBJ2-7,TRBD2,CASSRREGLVGEQYF,TGTGCCAGCAGTAGGAGGGAGGGCCTTGTGGGGGAGCAGTACTTC
TRBV27,-,15,TRBJ2-2,TRBD2,CASSLYWGGTGELFF,TGTGCCAGCAGTTTATACTGGGGGGGCACCGGGGAGCTGTTTTTT
TRBV7-9,-,14,TRBJ2-7,TRBD1,CASSSTGAPYEQYF,TGTGCCAGCAGCTCGACAGGGGCCCCCTACGAGCAGTACTTC
TRBV11-2,-,17,TRBJ1-6,-,CASSSRTGTSYNSPLHF,TGTGCCAGCAGCTCTAGAACAGGGACGTCCTATAATTCACCCCTCCACTTT
TRBV28,few,15,TRBJ2-1,TRBD2,CASSITSGIYNEQFF,TGTGCCAGCAGTATAACTAGCGGGATCTACAATGAGCAGTTCTTC
TRBV4-2,-,15,TRBJ2-7,TRBD1,CASSHPGQGTGEQYF,TGTGCCAGCAGCCATCCGGGACAGGGAACGGGCGAGCAGTACTTC
TRBV28,-,14,TRBJ1-2,-,CATYGSPTGGGYTF,TGTGCCACCTATGGCTCCCCGACCGGGGGTGGCTACACCTTC
TRBV5-1,-,15,TRBJ2-3,-,CASSLEGSLTDTQYF,TGCGCCAGCAGCTTGGAGGGGTCCCTCACAGATACGCAGTATTTT
TRBV11-2,-,14,TRBJ1-1,TRBD1,CASSWRTGDTEAFF,TGTGCCAGCAGCTGGCGGACAGGGGACACTGAAGCTTTCTTT
TRBV11-3,-,13,TRBJ1-1,-,CASSLDTNTEAFF,TGTGCCAGCAGCCTTGACACGAACACTGAAGCTTTCTTT
TRBV28,-,12,TRBJ1-2,-,CASSLDSYGYTF,TGTGCCAGCAGTCTAGACAGCTATGGCTACACCTTC
TRBV5-1,-,18,TRBJ2-7,TRBD2,CASSPAWGLAGEPYEQYF,TGCGCCAGCAGCCCCGCCTGGGGGTTAGCGGGAGAACCCTACGAGCAGTACTTC
TRBV5-1,-,17,TRBJ2-7,TRBD1,CASSHPRSGTGSYEQYF,TGCGCCAGCAGCCATCCCCGTTCCGGGACAGGGTCTTACGAGCAGTACTTC
TRBV18,-,14,TRBJ2-3,-,CASSSLGAADTQYF,TGTGCCAGCTCAAGCTTGGGAGCGGCGGATACGCAGTATTTT
TRBV7-9,-,14,TRBJ2-1,TRBD2,CASSLEGLAGKGVF,TGTGCCAGCAGCTTAGAGGGACTAGCGGGGAAAGGGGTCTTC
TRBV19,-,20,TRBJ2-1,-,CASSIDPTGWSSGPYNEQFF,TGTGCCAGTAGTATAGATCCGACAGGGTGGTCTAGCGGGCCCTACAATGAGCAGTTCTTC
TRBV6-6,-,14,TRBJ2-2,-,CASRVDKDTGELFF,TGTGCCAGCAGAGTCGACAAGGACACCGGGGAGCTGTTTTTT
TRBV5-6,-,15,TRBJ2-1,TRBD1,CASSATTGAASEQFF,TGTGCCAGCAGCGCTACGACAGGGGCCGCTAGTGAGCAGTTCTTC
TRBV25-1,-,14,TRBJ1-1,TRBD1,CASSEAGTGGRAFF,TGTGCCAGCAGTGAAGCCGGGACAGGGGGGAGAGCTTTCTTT
TRBV29-1,-,16,TRBJ1-2,TRBD1,CSVEGAGTGGNYGYTF,TGCAGCGTTGAAGGGGCTGGGACAGGGGGCAACTATGGCTACACCTTC
TRBV5-4,-,15,TRBJ1-2,TRBD1,CASSSQGAAIGGYTF,TGTGCCAGCAGTTCCCAGGGGGCGGCGATTGGTGGCTACACCTTC
TRBV29-1,-,16,TRBJ2-3,TRBD2,CSVVLAGVWGTDTQYF,TGCAGCGTTGTGTTAGCGGGAGTGTGGGGCACAGATACGCAGTATTTT
TRBV7-9,-,16,TRBJ2-3,-,CASSLSGAPSTDTQYF,TGTGCCAGCAGCTTGTCAGGGGCCCCTAGCACAGATACGCAGTATTTT
TRBV6-5,-,15,TRBJ2-7,-,CASSYSPTGEGEQYF,TGTGCCAGCAGTTACTCGCCGACAGGGGAGGGCGAGCAGTACTTC
TRBV28,-,19,TRBJ1-2,TRBD1,CASSPLPDITGGVDYGYTF,TGTGCCAGCAGTCCACTCCCAGACATTACAGGGGGCGTCGACTATGGCTACACCTTC
TRBV7-3,-,15,TRBJ2-7,-,CASSLQRGGSYEQYF,TGTGCCAGCAGCTTACAGAGGGGGGGGTCCTACGAGCAGTACTTC
TRBV28,few,13,TRBJ2-3,-,CASGVLADDTQYF,TGTGCCAGTGGCGTTTTGGCGGATGATACGCAGTATTTT
TRBV10-3,-,14,TRBJ2-5,TRBD1,CAISGGTGRETQYF,TGTGCCATCAGTGGCGGGACAGGGCGGGAGACCCAGTACTTC